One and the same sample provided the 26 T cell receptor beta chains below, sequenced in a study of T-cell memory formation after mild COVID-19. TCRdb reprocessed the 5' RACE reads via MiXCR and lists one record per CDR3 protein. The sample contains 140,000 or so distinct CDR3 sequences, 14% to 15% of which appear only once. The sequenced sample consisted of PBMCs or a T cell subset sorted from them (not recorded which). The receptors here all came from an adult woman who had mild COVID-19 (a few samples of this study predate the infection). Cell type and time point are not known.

Written as DNA, the CDR3 is TGTGCCAGCAGGGGGCGCCCGGCTAGCGTCCCCACCGAAGAGACCCAGTACTTC. The encoded protein is CASRGRPASVPTEETQYF. The J gene is TRBJ2-5, the V gene TRBV2; D possibly corresponds to TRBD2 (6 bases). CDR3 length equals 18 residues. V was clipped by 6 bases and J by 3 bases, with 26 bases between them. CDR1 and CDR2 (germline): SNHLY, FYNNEI.

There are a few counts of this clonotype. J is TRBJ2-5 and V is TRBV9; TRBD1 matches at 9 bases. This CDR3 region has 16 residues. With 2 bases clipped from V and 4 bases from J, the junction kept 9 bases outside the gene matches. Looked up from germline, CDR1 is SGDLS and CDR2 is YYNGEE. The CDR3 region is CASSVGQGGFRETQYF. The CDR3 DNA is TGTGCCAGCAGCGTGGGACAGGGAGGCTTCCGAGAGACCCAGTACTTC.

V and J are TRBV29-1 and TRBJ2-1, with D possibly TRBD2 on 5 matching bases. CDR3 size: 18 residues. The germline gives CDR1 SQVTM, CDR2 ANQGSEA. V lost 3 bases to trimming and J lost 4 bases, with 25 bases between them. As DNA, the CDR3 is TGCAGCGTTGAGCGTTACAGCGGAAGGCTTAAGACGTACAATGAGCAGTTCTTC. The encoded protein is CSVERYSGRLKTYNEQFF.

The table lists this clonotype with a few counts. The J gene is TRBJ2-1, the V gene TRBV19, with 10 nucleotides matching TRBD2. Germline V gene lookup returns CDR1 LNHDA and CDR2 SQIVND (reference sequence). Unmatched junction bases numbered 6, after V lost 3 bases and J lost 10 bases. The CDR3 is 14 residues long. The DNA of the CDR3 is TGTGCCAGTAGTATTTTGCTAGCGGGAGTCGAGCAGTTCTTC. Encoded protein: CASSILLAGVEQFF.

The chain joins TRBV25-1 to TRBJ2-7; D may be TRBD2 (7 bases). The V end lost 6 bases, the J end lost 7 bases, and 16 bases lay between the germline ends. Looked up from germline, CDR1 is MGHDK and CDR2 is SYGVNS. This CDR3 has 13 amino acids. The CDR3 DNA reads TGTGCCAGCAGCCCCGGGGGGCCGGAAGAGCAGTACTTC. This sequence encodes CASSPGGPEEQYF.

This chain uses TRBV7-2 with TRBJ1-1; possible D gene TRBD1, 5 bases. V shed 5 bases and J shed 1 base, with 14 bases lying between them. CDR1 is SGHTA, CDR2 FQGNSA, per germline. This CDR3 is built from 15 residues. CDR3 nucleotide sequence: TGTGCCAGCAGCCCGCTACCGCAGGGGAACACTGAAGCTTTCTTT. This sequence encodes CASSPLPQGNTEAFF.

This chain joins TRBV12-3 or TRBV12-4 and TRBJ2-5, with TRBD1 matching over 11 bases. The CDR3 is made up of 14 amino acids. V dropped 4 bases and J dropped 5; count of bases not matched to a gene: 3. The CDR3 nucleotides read TGTGCCAGCAGTTACGGGACAGGGGGGGAGACCCAGTACTTC. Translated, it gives CASSYGTGGETQYF.

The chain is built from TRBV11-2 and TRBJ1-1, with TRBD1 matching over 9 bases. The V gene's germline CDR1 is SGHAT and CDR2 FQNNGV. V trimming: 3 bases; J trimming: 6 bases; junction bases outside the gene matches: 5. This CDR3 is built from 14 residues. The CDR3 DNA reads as TGTGCCAGCAGCTTTGGACAGGGGATCCCTGAAGCTTTCTTT. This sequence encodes CASSFGQGIPEAFF.

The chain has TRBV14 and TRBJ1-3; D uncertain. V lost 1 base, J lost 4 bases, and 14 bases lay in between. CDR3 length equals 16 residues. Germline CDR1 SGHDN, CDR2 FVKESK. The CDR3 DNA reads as TGTGCCAGCAGCCAAGGGAGATCCCCGCCGGGAAACACCATATATTTT. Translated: CASSQGRSPPGNTIYF.

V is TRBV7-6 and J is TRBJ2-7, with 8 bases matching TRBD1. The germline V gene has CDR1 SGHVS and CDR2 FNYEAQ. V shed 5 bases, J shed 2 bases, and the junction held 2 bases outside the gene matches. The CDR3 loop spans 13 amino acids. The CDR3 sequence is CASSKQGAYEQYF. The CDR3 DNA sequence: TGTGCCAGCAGCAAACAGGGGGCCTACGAGCAGTACTTC.

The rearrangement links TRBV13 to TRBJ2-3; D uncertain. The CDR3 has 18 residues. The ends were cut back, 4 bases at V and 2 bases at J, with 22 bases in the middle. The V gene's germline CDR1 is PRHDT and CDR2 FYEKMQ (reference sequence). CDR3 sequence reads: CASSSPADVVANTDTQYF. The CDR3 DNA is TGTGCCAGCAGCTCTCCCGCGGATGTAGTCGCCAACACAGATACGCAGTATTTT.

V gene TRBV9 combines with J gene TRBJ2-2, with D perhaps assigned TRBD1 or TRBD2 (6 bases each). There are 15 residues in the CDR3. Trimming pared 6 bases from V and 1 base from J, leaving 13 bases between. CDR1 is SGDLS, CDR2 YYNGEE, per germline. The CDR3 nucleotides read TGTGCCAGCACATCCCGGGGGCTGAACACCGGGGAGCTGTTTTTT. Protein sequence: CASTSRGLNTGELFF.

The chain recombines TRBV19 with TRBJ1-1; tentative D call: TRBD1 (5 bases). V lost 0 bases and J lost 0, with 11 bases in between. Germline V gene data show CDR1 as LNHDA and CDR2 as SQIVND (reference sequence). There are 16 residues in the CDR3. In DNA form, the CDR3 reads TGTGCCAGTAGTATAGATGGGGGGAACATGAACACTGAAGCTTTCTTT. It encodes CASSIDGGNMNTEAFF.

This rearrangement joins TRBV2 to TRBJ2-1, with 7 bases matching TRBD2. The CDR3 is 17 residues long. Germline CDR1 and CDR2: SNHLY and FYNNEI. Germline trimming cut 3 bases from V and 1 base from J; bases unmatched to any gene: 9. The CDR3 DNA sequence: TGTGCCAGCAGTGATCACGGAGCGGGGCCTTCCTACAATGAGCAGTTCTTC. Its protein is CASSDHGAGPSYNEQFF.

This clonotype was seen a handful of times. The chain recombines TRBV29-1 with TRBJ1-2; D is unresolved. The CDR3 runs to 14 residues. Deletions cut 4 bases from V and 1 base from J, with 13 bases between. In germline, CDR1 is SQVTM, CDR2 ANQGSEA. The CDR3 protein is CSVGPGSYNYGYTF. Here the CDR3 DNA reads TGCAGCGTTGGCCCGGGATCTTATAACTATGGCTACACCTTC. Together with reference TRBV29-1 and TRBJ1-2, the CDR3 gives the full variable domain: SAVISQKPSRDICQRGTSLTIQCQVDSQVTMMFWYRQQPGQSLTLIATANQGSEATYESGFVIDKFPISRPNLTFSTLTVSNMSPEDSSIYLCSVGPGSYNYGYTFGSGTRLTVV.

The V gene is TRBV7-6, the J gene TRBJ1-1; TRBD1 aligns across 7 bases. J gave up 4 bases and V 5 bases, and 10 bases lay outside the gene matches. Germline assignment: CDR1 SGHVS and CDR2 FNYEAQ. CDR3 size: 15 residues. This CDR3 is CASSGPGGRGTEAFF. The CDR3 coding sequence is TGTGCCAGCAGCGGTCCAGGGGGAAGGGGCACTGAAGCTTTCTTT.

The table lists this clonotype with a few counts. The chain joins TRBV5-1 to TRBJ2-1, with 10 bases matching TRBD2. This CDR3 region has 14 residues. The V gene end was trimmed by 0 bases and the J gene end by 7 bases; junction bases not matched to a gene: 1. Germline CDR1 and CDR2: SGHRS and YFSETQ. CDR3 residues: CASSLVAGGNEQFF. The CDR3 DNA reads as TGCGCCAGCAGCTTGGTAGCGGGAGGAAATGAGCAGTTCTTC.

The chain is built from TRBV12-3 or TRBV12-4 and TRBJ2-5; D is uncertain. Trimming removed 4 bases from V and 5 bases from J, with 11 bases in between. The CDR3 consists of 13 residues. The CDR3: CASSSAVAETQYF. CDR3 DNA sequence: TGTGCCAGCAGTTCGGCGGTGGCGGAGACCCAGTACTTC.

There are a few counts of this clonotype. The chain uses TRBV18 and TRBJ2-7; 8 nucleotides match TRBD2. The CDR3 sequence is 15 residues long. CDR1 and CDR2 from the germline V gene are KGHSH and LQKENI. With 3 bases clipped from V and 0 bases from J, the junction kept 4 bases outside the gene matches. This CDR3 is CASSPFGTSSYEQYF. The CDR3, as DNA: TGTGCCAGCTCACCCTTCGGGACTAGCTCCTACGAGCAGTACTTC.

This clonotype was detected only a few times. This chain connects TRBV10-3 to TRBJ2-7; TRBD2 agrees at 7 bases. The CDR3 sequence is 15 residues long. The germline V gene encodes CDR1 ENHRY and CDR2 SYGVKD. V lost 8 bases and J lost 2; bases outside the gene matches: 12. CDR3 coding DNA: TGTGCCATCTCCCTGGGGGGGGGATTGGCCTACGAGCAGTACTTC. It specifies CAISLGGGLAYEQYF.

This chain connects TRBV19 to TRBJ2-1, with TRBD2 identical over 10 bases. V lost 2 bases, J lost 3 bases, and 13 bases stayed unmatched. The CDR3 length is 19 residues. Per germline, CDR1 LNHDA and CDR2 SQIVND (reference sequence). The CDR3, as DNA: TGTGCCAGTAGTATATCTAGCGGGAGTCGATTAGGCGTCTACAATGAGCAGTTCTTC. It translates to CASSISSGSRLGVYNEQFF.

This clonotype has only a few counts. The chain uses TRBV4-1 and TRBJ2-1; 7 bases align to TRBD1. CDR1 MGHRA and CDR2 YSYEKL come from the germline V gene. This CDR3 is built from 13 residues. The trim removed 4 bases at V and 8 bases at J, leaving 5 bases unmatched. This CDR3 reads CASSLEGAYEQFF. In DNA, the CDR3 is TGCGCCAGCAGCCTCGAGGGGGCTTATGAGCAGTTCTTC.

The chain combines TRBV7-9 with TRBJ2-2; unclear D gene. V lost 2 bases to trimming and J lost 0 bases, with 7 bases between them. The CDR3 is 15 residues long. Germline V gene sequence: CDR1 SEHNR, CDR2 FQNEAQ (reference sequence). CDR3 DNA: TGTGCCAGCAGCTTAACACGGGCGAACACCGGGGAGCTGTTTTTT. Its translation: CASSLTRANTGELFF.

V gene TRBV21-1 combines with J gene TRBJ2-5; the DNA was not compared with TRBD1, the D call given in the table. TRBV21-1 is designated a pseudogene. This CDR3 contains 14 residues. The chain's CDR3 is CARTRDREAETQYF. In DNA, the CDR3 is TGTGCCAGAACACGGGACAGAGAAGCGGAGACCCAGTACTTC.

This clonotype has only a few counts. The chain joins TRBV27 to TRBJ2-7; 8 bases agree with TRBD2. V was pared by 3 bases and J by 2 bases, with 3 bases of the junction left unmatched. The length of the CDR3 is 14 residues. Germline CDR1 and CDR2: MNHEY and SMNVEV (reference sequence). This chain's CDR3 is CASSLTSETYEQYF. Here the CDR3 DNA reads TGTGCCAGCAGTTTGACTAGCGAGACCTACGAGCAGTACTTC.

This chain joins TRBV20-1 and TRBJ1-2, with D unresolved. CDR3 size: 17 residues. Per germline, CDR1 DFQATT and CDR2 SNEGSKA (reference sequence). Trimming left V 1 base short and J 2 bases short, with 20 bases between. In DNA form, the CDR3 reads TGCAGTGCTAGAGGGGCCCAGGTCGGGGAGGTAAACTATGGCTACACCTTC. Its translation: CSARGAQVGEVNYGYTF.